The T cell receptor beta chain described here comes from a study of blood T cell repertoires in COVID-19. The wider study: COVID-19 samples, acute and convalescent, were from the United States, Italy and Spain. Nucleic acid was either cDNA or gDNA, and it came from T cells, B-cell-depleted T cells, or PBMCs.

This CDR3 comprises 15 residues. Germline CDR1 and CDR2: SGHRS and YFSETQ. V dropped 4 bases and J dropped 6; count of bases not matched to a gene: 7. Source study methods: Amplification of reference gene primers was used by the study to estimate nucleated cell counts. The table came from immunoSEQ multiplex PCR; TCRdb's copy has only in-frame clones and leaves some out. Clone size and V and J calls were adopted from that table, with D and trimming inferred from the DNA. The table shows 350,000 to 450,000 clones, with around 91% occurring only once. Seattle patients were enrolled while actively infected and followed longitudinally.

The V call is TRBV5-1, the J call TRBJ2-7, with TRBD2 identical over 13 bases. Sequenced: peripheral blood. This clonotype originated in a woman in her forties with COVID-19, enrolled during active disease. CDR3 sequence reads: CASSRTSGREGEQYF. As DNA, the CDR3 is TGCGCCAGCAGCAGGACTAGCGGGAGAGAAGGCGAGCAGTACTTC.